These 14 T cell receptor beta chains originate from one sample sequenced in a study of shared clonotypes between healthy human individuals. Repertoires were generated with immunoSEQ multiplex PCR, while TCRdb's copy carries only in-frame clones and drops some. Of a few hundred thousand clones listed, roughly 87% are singletons. Sequencing was carried out using memory CD8+ T cells sorted from blood. Described subset: CD45RO+ cells pooled with CCR7-negative TemRA cells. The receptors were gathered from a man between 18 and 29 years old in good health.

The V gene is TRBV28, the J gene TRBJ2-5, with D unresolved. The CDR3 is 13 residues long. The germline gives CDR1 MDHEN, CDR2 SYDVKM. The V gene lost 6 bases and the J gene lost 2 bases, with 10 bases spanning the gap. CDR3 protein: CASRGWGQETQYF. In nucleotides, the CDR3 is TGTGCCAGCAGGGGATGGGGACAAGAGACCCAGTACTTC.

This chain connects TRBV4-3 to TRBJ2-1; TRBD1 matches at 9 bases. The V gene's germline CDR1 is LGHNA and CDR2 YSLEER. The trim removed 2 bases at V and 8 bases at J, leaving 10 bases unmatched. The CDR3 runs 16 residues. The CDR3 DNA follows: TGCGCCAGCAGCCAATCTACCGGGACAGGGTCGTATGAGCAGTTCTTC. Amino acid sequence: CASSQSTGTGSYEQFF.

The CDR3 DNA is TGCAGCGTCATCCGGAGTCCCTACGAGCAGTACTTC. It specifies CSVIRSPYEQYF. The V call is TRBV29-1, the J call TRBJ2-7, with D unclear. Trimming removed 6 bases from V and 2 bases from J, with 11 bases in between. Germline V gene lookup returns CDR1 SQVTM and CDR2 ANQGSEA. The CDR3 consists of 12 residues.

The chain uses TRBV5-1 and TRBJ1-1, with D perhaps TRBD1 (5 bases). V was shortened by 1 base and J by 2 bases, with 12 bases between the two germline ends. The CDR3 is 15 amino acids. Germline V gene lookup returns CDR1 SGHRS and CDR2 YFSETQ. The CDR3 region has the DNA TGCGCCAGCAGCTTGTATCTACAGGATAACACTGAAGCTTTCTTT. It is translated as CASSLYLQDNTEAFF. The whole variable domain, remainder taken from reference TRBV5-1 and TRBJ1-1, is KAGVTQTPRYLIKTRGQQVTLSCSPISGHRSVSWYQQTPGQGLQFLFEYFSETQRNKGNFPGRFSGRQFSNSRSEMNVSTLELGDSALYLCASSLYLQDNTEAFFGQGTRLTVV.

The rearrangement links TRBV5-1 to TRBJ1-4; 7 nucleotides line up with TRBD1. The ends lost 0 bases at V and 8 bases at J; junction bases unmatched: 7. The CDR3 sequence is 15 residues long. Looked up from germline, CDR1 is SGHRS and CDR2 is YFSETQ. The CDR3 sequence: CASSLGQGRREKLFF. CDR3 DNA sequence: TGCGCCAGCAGCTTGGGACAGGGTCGTCGGGAAAAACTGTTTTTT.

This clone came up many times. The chain is built from TRBV27 and TRBJ1-2, with a tentative D call TRBD1 (6 bases). Trimming removed 2 bases from V and 6 bases from J, with 10 bases in between. The length of the CDR3 is 13 residues. CDR1 and CDR2 (germline): MNHEY, SMNVEV (reference sequence). The CDR3 region is CASSLPQGDGYTF. DNA for the CDR3: TGTGCCAGCAGTTTACCACAGGGCGATGGCTACACCTTC.

The CDR3 sequence: CATLGPENIQYF. CDR3 DNA sequence: TGTGCCACCCTGGGACCCGAAAACATTCAGTACTTC. The chain has TRBV6-5 and TRBJ2-4; D tentatively reads TRBD1 or TRBD2 (5 bases each). CDR1 is MNHEY, CDR2 SVGAGI, per germline. The CDR3 has 12 residues. Trimming stripped 10 bases from V and 5 bases from J, with 12 bases between.

The chain uses TRBV30 and TRBJ1-1; weak D call: TRBD1 (5 bases). This CDR3 region has 13 residues. Germline V gives CDR1 GTSNPN, CDR2 SVGIG (reference sequence). Trimming left V 0 bases short and J 7 bases short, with 12 bases between. CDR3: CAWSVTGGSEAFF. In nucleotides, the CDR3 is TGTGCCTGGAGTGTAACGGGGGGTAGTGAAGCTTTCTTT.

The chain uses TRBV27 and TRBJ2-3; no definite D call. Looked up from germline, CDR1 is MNHEY and CDR2 is SMNVEV (reference sequence). Trimming removed 9 bases from V and 4 bases from J, with 14 bases in between. The CDR3 spans 13 residues. CDR3 bases: TGTGCCAGTCGCAAAATGGGCCCAGATACGCAGTATTTT. Translated: CASRKMGPDTQYF.

CDR3 amino acids: CATSGTGFSYEQYF. The CDR3 DNA reads TGTGCCACATCCGGGACAGGATTTTCCTACGAGCAGTACTTC. This chain links TRBV6-5 with TRBJ2-7, with 8 bases lining up with TRBD1. CDR1 is MNHEY, CDR2 SVGAGI, per germline. Trimming removed 10 bases from V and 1 base from J; junction bases left unmatched: 9. This CDR3 has 14 residues.

CDR3 DNA sequence: TGCGCCAGCAGCTTGACCACAGGGGTAACAGATACGCAGTATTTT. Translated, it gives CASSLTTGVTDTQYF. The chain uses TRBV5-1 and TRBJ2-3; the match to TRBD1 covers 7 bases. The germline CDR1 and CDR2 sequences are SGHRS and YFSETQ. The CDR3 is 15 amino acids. J gave up 3 bases and V 1 base, and 5 bases lay outside the gene matches. Based on the CDR3 plus reference TRBV5-1 and TRBJ2-3, the full variable domain is KAGVTQTPRYLIKTRGQQVTLSCSPISGHRSVSWYQQTPGQGLQFLFEYFSETQRNKGNFPGRFSGRQFSNSRSEMNVSTLELGDSALYLCASSLTTGVTDTQYFGPGTRLTVL.

This clone was recorded only once. The V call is TRBV29-1, the J call TRBJ2-1, with 10 nucleotides matching TRBD2. Trimming cost V 2 bases and J 5 bases; bases outside gene matches: 3. Germline V gene data show CDR1 as SQVTM and CDR2 as ANQGSEA. The CDR3 spans 14 residues. The CDR3 is CSVERLAGDNEQFF. The CDR3 DNA sequence: TGCAGCGTTGAAAGGCTAGCGGGGGACAATGAGCAGTTCTTC.

The V call is TRBV6-1, the J call TRBJ1-4, with 7 bases that match TRBD1. CDR1 MNHNS and CDR2 SASEGT come from the germline V gene. The CDR3 totals 13 residues. J gave up 4 bases and V 7 bases, and 3 bases lay outside the gene matches. Here the CDR3 reads CASTTGVNEKLFF. CDR3 bases: TGTGCCAGCACCACAGGGGTTAATGAAAAACTGTTTTTT.

V and J are TRBV25-1 and TRBJ1-2; no clear D gene. The CDR3 has 13 amino acids. Germline values: CDR1 MGHDK, CDR2 SYGVNS. V lost 0 bases to trimming and J lost 8 bases, with 10 bases between them. CDR3 residues: CASSEYIEGGYTF. CDR3 nucleotide sequence: TGTGCCAGCAGTGAATATATTGAAGGCGGCTACACCTTC.